This T cell receptor beta chain originates from a study of shared clonotypes between healthy human individuals. General study results and limits: Several donors held about 5% of naive CD4 clonotypes in common.

The data were produced by immunoSEQ multiplex PCR, yet TCRdb's version contains in-frame clones alone and is incomplete. The data show nearly 1,000,000 clones, with 70% to 85% seen just once and roughly 1.5% held by the top ten. This clone has only a few counts. The antigen is not known. CDR1 is SEHNR, CDR2 FQNEAQ, per germline (reference sequence). The CDR3 is 14 amino acids. Trimming pared 6 bases from V and 3 bases from J, leaving 12 bases between. Sample: memory CD4+ T cells sorted from blood. The subset is: CD45RA-negative fraction. This receptor was identified in a man in his late teens or twenties in good health. V usage is TRBV7-9 and J usage is TRBJ1-3; TRBD1 might be the D (6 bases). CDR3 amino acids: CASRGGDNGNTIYF. The CDR3 DNA follows: TGTGCCAGCAGAGGGGGGGACAATGGAAACACCATATATTTT.